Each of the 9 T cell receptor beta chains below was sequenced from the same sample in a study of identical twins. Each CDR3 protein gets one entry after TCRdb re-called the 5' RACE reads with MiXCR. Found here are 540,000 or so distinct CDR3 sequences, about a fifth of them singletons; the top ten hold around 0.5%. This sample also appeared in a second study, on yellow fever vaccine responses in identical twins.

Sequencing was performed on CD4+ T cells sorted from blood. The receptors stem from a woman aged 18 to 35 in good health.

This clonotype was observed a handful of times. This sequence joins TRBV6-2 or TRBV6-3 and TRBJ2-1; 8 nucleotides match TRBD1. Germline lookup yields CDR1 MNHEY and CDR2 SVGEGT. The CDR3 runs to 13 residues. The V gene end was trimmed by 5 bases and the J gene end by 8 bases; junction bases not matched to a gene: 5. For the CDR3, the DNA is TGTGCCAGCAGTGAGCAGGGGGCTTATGAGCAGTTCTTC. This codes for CASSEQGAYEQFF.

The CDR3 DNA sequence: TGTGCCAGCAGTGCGCGACTAGCGGGGGTGAACGAGCAGTACGTC. Its protein product is CASSARLAGVNEQYV. V is TRBV27 and J is TRBJ2-7; 12 bases map to TRBD2. The germline CDR1 and CDR2 sequences are MNHEY and SMNVEV (reference sequence). CDR3 length: 15 residues. Unmatched junction bases numbered 7, after V lost 5 bases and J lost 5 bases.

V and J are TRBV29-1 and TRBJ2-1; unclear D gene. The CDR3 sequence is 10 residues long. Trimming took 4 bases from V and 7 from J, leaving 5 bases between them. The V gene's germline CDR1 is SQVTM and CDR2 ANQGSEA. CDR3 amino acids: CSVAPNEQFF. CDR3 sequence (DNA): TGCAGCGTTGCTCCGAATGAGCAGTTCTTC.

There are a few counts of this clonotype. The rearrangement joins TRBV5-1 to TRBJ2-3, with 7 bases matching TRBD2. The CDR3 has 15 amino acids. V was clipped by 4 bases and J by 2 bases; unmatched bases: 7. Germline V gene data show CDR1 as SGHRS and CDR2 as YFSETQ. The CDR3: CASSRGAGATDTQYF. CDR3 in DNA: TGCGCCAGCAGCCGAGGGGCGGGAGCCACAGATACGCAGTATTTT.

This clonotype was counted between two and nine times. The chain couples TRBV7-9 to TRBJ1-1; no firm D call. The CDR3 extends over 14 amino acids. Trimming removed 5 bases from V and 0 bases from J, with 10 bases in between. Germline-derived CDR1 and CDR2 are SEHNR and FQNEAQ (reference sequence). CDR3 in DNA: TGTGCCAGCAGCACACGTCAGATGAACACTGAAGCTTTCTTT. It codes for CASSTRQMNTEAFF.

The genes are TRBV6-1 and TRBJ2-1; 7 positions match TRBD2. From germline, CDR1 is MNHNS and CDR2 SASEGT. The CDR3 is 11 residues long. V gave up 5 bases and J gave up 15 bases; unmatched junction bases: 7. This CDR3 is CASSRETSLFF. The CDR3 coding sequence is TGTGCCAGCAGTAGGGAGACTAGCTTGTTCTTC.

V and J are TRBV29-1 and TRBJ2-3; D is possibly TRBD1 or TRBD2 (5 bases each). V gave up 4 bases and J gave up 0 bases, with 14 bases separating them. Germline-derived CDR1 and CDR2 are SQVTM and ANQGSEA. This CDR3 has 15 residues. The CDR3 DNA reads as TGCAGCGTTGGTTCGGGGCTGTCGAGCACAGATACGCAGTATTTT. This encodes CSVGSGLSSTDTQYF.

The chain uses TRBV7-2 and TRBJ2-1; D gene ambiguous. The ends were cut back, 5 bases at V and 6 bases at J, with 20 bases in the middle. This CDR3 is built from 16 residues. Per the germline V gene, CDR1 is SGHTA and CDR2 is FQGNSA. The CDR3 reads CASSLSGQLVINEQFF. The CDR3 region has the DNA TGTGCCAGCAGCCTAAGTGGGCAGCTAGTGATCAATGAGCAGTTCTTC.

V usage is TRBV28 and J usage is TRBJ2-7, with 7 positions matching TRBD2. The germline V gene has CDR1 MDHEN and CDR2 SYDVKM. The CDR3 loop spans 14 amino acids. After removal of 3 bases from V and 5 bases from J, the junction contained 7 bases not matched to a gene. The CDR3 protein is CASSFRLAENEQYF. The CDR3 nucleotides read TGTGCCAGCAGTTTCCGACTAGCCGAGAACGAGCAGTACTTC.